This T cell receptor beta chain comes out of a study of human T cells and chemical hapten exposure. For the study at large: Mainly, slight library volume differences in the pool made TCR yields vary.

This clonotype was seen a few times. The ends were cut back, 2 bases at V and 4 bases at J, with 18 bases in the middle. The CDR3 is 15 residues long. CDR1 is DFQATT and CDR2 is SNEGSKA in the germline V gene (reference sequence). The sample's time point: patch test 1, 2 weeks after DPC sensitization. Specified treatment: therapeutic diphenylcyclopropenone sensitization with weekly scalp DPC. Blood draws came first, before each patch test. The study drew its donors from alopecia patients who were 18 to 70 years old and suitable for DPC. Using its own MiXCR run on the RACE reads, TCRdb lists one record per CDR3 protein. The table lists about 380,000 distinct CDR3 sequences, roughly 4.8% of them singletons.

The chain has TRBV20-1 and TRBJ2-7; D assignment may be TRBD1 or TRBD2 (6 bases each). This clonotype was obtained from a woman between 50 and 59 years old with alopecia areata. Some clones in this sample may be carry-over from other donors' samples. This sample comprised whole blood, obtained in connection with sensitization to the hapten diphenylcyclopropenone (DPC). The CDR3 spells CSARPDSKGGYEQYF. CDR3 in DNA: TGCAGTGCTAGACCGGACTCTAAAGGGGGGTACGAGCAGTACTTC.